This TCR beta chain was obtained from a study of blood T cell repertoires in COVID-19. V was shortened by 2 bases and J by 7 bases, with 18 bases between the two germline ends. This CDR3 region has 16 residues. The V gene's germline CDR1 is SGHVS and CDR2 FQNEAQ. Original analysis: The assay estimated nucleated cells by amplifying reference gene primers. Produced via immunoSEQ multiplex PCR; TCRdb's table is partial and in-frame only. V and J calls and clone size are copied from that table; D and trimming were computed from the DNA. The sample holds over 250,000 clones, around nine tenths seen once. The chain combines TRBV7-8 with TRBJ1-5; perhaps TRBD1 as D (5 bases). The material sequenced was PBMCs or T cells enriched from blood (not recorded which). This TCR was recovered from a woman aged 18-35 years who had recovered from COVID-19. This CDR3 reads CASSLIFGGKEQPQHF. The CDR3 DNA reads as TGTGCCAGCAGCTTAATTTTTGGGGGGAAGGAACAGCCCCAGCATTTT.